These 20 T cell receptor beta chains were all obtained from the same sample, sequenced in a study of glioma-infiltrating T cells (dated by TCRdb to the mid-2010s). These reads were obtained on an Illumina MiSeq. The iRepertoire nested amplicon-rescue multiplex PCR (arm-PCR) platform was used to amplify TCR alpha and beta CDR3 regions from RNA. Starting from the raw public reads, TCRdb applied fastp trimming at Q25, assembled clones with MiXCR and retained in-frame beta chains. Every distinct CDR3 protein forms one entry, paired with its most common genes and DNA. The sample has about 140,000 distinct CDR3 sequences on record, about two fifths of them singletons. The top ten clonotypes cover 20% of the sample. Sequencing was done on a sample of glioma tissue, nonneoplastic brain tissue, or PBMCs (not recorded which). The receptor source for this set is a human donor with low-grade glioma or glioblastoma, undergoing nonglioma brain surgery, or in good health (not recorded which).

This clonotype occurred a few times. The chain employs TRBV6-1 and TRBJ2-7, with TRBD1 matching over 8 bases. Germline V gene data show CDR1 as MNHNS and CDR2 as SASEGT. This CDR3 comprises 16 residues. V lost 0 bases to trimming and J lost 2 bases; unmatched junction nucleotides: 6. CDR3 amino acids: CASSEAHGTGAYEQYF. The CDR3 bases are TGTGCCAGCAGTGAAGCGCATGGGACAGGAGCCTACGAGCAGTACTTC.

This clonotype came up many times. The CDR3 here is CASSEEGGSGANVLTF. The CDR3 nucleotides are TGTGCCAGCAGTGAAGAGGGGGGTAGTGGGGCCAACGTCCTGACTTTC. V is TRBV6-1 and J is TRBJ2-6; D may match TRBD1 or TRBD2 (6 bases each). This CDR3 region has 16 residues. Germline V gives CDR1 MNHNS, CDR2 SASEGT. The V end lost 1 base, the J end lost 3 bases, and 10 bases lay between the germline ends.

This clonotype has a handful of counts. The chain is built from TRBV28 and TRBJ2-5, with D perhaps being TRBD1 or TRBD2 (5 bases each). The CDR3 is 12 amino acids. V dropped 11 bases and J dropped 2 bases, with 12 bases sitting between them. Germline lookup yields CDR1 MDHEN and CDR2 SYDVKM. CDR3 nucleotide sequence: TGTGCCGTCGACTGGGGGCAAGAGACCCAGTACTTC. This codes for CAVDWGQETQYF.

This clonotype was detected only a few times. This chain joins TRBV6-1 and TRBJ2-1; D unresolved. Per the germline V gene, CDR1 is MNHNS and CDR2 is SASEGT. Trimming took 7 bases from V and 3 from J, leaving 4 bases between them. CDR3 length equals 11 residues. CDR3 DNA: TGTGCCAGCACGGACTACAATGAGCAGTTCTTC. Encoded protein: CASTDYNEQFF.

This clonotype came up many times. The CDR3 loop is CASSQVADTDTQYF. CDR3 DNA: TGCGCCAGCAGCCAAGTGGCAGACACAGATACGCAGTATTTT. The chain combines TRBV4-1 with TRBJ2-3, with D uncertain. The CDR3 runs 14 residues. The V and J ends lost 1 base and 2 bases respectively, with 7 bases between them. In germline, CDR1 is MGHRA, CDR2 YSYEKL.

This clonotype was picked up many times. The gene calls are TRBV6-1 and TRBJ1-5, with D possibly being TRBD1 (6 bases). CDR3 length: 13 amino acids. Germline CDR1 reads MNHNS; CDR2 reads SASEGT. V shed 4 bases and J shed 4 bases, with 8 bases lying between them. The CDR3 region is CASSGTGNQPQHF. The CDR3 region has the DNA TGTGCCAGCAGTGGAACAGGGAATCAGCCCCAGCATTTT.

As regards this clonotype: The junction does not match germline at one end; this may be a read error. The J gene is TRBJ2-2, the V gene TRBV7-2; D unclear. The germline CDR1 and CDR2 sequences are SGHTA and FQGNSA. This CDR3 is built from 13 residues. CDR3 sequence reads: CASSLKKDGQLFF. The CDR3 DNA is TGTGCCAGCAGCTTGAAAAAGGACGGGCAGCTGTTTTTT.

V and J are TRBV4-1 and TRBJ1-4, with D unclear. Looked up from germline, CDR1 is MGHRA and CDR2 is YSYEKL. The CDR3 runs to 16 residues. V shed 1 base and J shed 0 bases, with 9 bases lying between them. In DNA, the CDR3 is TGCGCCAGCAGCCAAGGAAGTTCTGCAACTAATGAAAAACTGTTTTTT. This sequence encodes CASSQGSSATNEKLFF.

This clonotype was seen once. The CDR3 DNA follows: TGTGCCAGCAGCCCCGGACAGGCGCTGAACACTGAAGCTTTCTTT. Translation gives CASSPGQALNTEAFF. The chain is built from TRBV7-9 and TRBJ1-1, with 7 bases aligning to TRBD1. CDR3 length: 15 residues. V shed 5 bases, J shed 0 bases, and the junction held 6 bases outside the gene matches. Germline CDR1 reads SEHNR; CDR2 reads FQNEAQ (reference sequence).

This chain links TRBV6-1 with TRBJ2-3, with 7 nucleotides matching TRBD2. J lost 7 bases, V lost 2 bases, and 6 bases had no gene match. This CDR3 spans 14 amino acids. Looked up from germline, CDR1 is MNHNS and CDR2 is SASEGT. In DNA form, the CDR3 reads TGTGCCAGCAGTGAACTAGCGGAGCCCAATACGCAGTATTTT. It is translated as CASSELAEPNTQYF.

V and J are TRBV6-2 or TRBV6-3 and TRBJ2-3; tentatively, D is TRBD1 or TRBD2 (5 bases each). The germline CDR1 and CDR2 sequences are MNHEY and SVGEGT. The CDR3 covers 18 residues. V was trimmed by 2 bases and J by 1 base, leaving 19 bases between them. In DNA, the CDR3 is TGTGCCAGCAGTTACAGGGGAGCAGCCTACCCTGGCACAGATACGCAGTATTTT. It encodes CASSYRGAAYPGTDTQYF.

V gene TRBV5-1 combines with J gene TRBJ2-7; D is uncertain. The CDR3 loop spans 12 amino acids. Per germline, CDR1 SGHRS and CDR2 YFSETQ. V lost 2 bases and J 3 bases, leaving 6 bases between the germline ends. The CDR3 nucleotides read TGCGCCAGCAGCTTATACGGCTACGAGCAGTACTTC. It encodes CASSLYGYEQYF.

This clonotype appeared a few times. The chain couples TRBV25-1 to TRBJ1-2, with D perhaps matching TRBD1 (5 bases). Germline CDR1 is MGHDK and CDR2 is SYGVNS. Trimming removed 4 bases at V and 4 bases at J, with 7 bases between. The CDR3 loop spans 12 amino acids. The CDR3, as DNA: TGTGCCAGCAGTGCCGGGGCCTATGGCTACACCTTC. Translation gives CASSAGAYGYTF.

A note on this clonotype: At one of its ends the junction is not consistent with the germline gene, which may arise from a read error. The V and J genes are TRBV6-2 or TRBV6-3 and TRBJ1-2; 9 nucleotides align to TRBD1. This CDR3 is 15 amino acids long. The germline gives CDR1 MNHEY, CDR2 SVGEGT. The CDR3 loop is CAISPGTGRNYGYTF. As DNA, the CDR3 is TGTGCCATCAGTCCCGGGACAGGGCGCAACTATGGCTACACCTTC.

The rearrangement uses TRBV2 and TRBJ1-1; the D is unclear. V lost 4 bases, J lost 1 base, and 4 bases lay in between. This CDR3 has 12 amino acids. Germline values: CDR1 SNHLY, CDR2 FYNNEI. CDR3 nucleotides: TGTGCCAGCAGTGCAGCGAACACTGAAGCTTTCTTT. Its translation is CASSAANTEAFF.

The CDR3 DNA reads as TGTGCTAGTGGAGCGGGACAGGGGGTTCAGACCCAGTACTTC. Its translation: CASGAGQGVQTQYF. V and J are TRBV12-5 and TRBJ2-5; TRBD1 aligns across 11 bases. CDR3 size: 14 residues. The V segment lost 6 bases and the J segment 6 bases; nucleotides outside the gene matches: 6. The germline gives CDR1 LGHNT, CDR2 FRNRAP.

This clonotype has only a few counts. The gene calls are TRBV20-1 and TRBJ2-1, with TRBD2 matching 7 bases. In germline, CDR1 is DFQATT, CDR2 SNEGSKA (reference sequence). V lost 1 base, J lost 6 bases, and 6 bases stayed unmatched. This CDR3 is 14 amino acids long. The CDR3 protein is CSARAERGFNEQFF. The CDR3 nucleotides read TGCAGTGCTAGAGCCGAGCGGGGCTTCAATGAGCAGTTCTTC.

The chain joins TRBV15 to TRBJ1-1; D not resolved. Trimming left V 0 bases short and J 7 bases short, with 9 bases between. Looked up from germline, CDR1 is LNHNV and CDR2 is YYDKDF (reference sequence). The CDR3 extends over 13 amino acids. CDR3 bases: TGTGCCACCAGCAGAGACCGGAAAGGTGAAGCTTTCTTT. Translating it yields CATSRDRKGEAFF.

The table lists this clonotype with many counts. The chain is built from TRBV6-1 and TRBJ1-6; tentative D call: TRBD1 (6 bases). This CDR3 has 14 residues. Germline V gives CDR1 MNHNS, CDR2 SASEGT. V shed 6 bases and J shed 8 bases, with 14 bases lying between them. The CDR3 here is CASSTTGQYSPLHF. The CDR3 coding sequence is TGTGCCAGCAGCACCACAGGACAGTATTCACCCCTCCACTTT.

This clonotype has just a few counts. This sequence joins TRBV28 and TRBJ1-5; TRBD1 is a possible D gene (5 bases). The germline V gene has CDR1 MDHEN and CDR2 SYDVKM. Trimming cost V 6 bases and J 2 bases, with 8 bases left between them. This CDR3 contains 13 residues. Here the CDR3 reads CASRTVGNQPQHF. The CDR3 nucleotides read TGTGCCAGCAGGACAGTTGGCAATCAGCCCCAGCATTTT.